This T cell receptor beta chain was sequenced in a study of blood T cells in healthy people across ages. A second about 7 to 12 cycle PCR used barcoded and J-beta primers. Carrying 12 random nucleotides, a template-switch adaptor labeled each individual cDNA molecule. TCRdb used MiXCR to reprocess the 5' RACE reads, holding one entry per CDR3 protein. The table has approximately 730,000 distinct CDR3 sequences, around half seen once. V gave up 4 bases and J gave up 2 bases, with 16 bases separating them. CDR1 is SGHRS, CDR2 YFSETQ, per germline. This CDR3 region has 16 residues. There are a few counts of this clonotype.

This chain connects TRBV5-1 to TRBJ2-4, with D maybe TRBD2 (6 bases). The sequencing sample was made of blood. This receptor was identified in a man aged 80 or over in good health. The CDR3 DNA reads as TGCGCCAGCAGCCCACTAGGGGAGGAGACCAAAAACATTCAGTACTTC. Amino acids: CASSPLGEETKNIQYF. The variable domain in full, with the rest retrieved from reference TRBV5-1 and TRBJ2-4, is KAGVTQTPRYLIKTRGQQVTLSCSPISGHRSVSWYQQTPGQGLQFLFEYFSETQRNKGNFPGRFSGRQFSNSRSEMNVSTLELGDSALYLCASSPLGEETKNIQYFGAGTRLSVL.